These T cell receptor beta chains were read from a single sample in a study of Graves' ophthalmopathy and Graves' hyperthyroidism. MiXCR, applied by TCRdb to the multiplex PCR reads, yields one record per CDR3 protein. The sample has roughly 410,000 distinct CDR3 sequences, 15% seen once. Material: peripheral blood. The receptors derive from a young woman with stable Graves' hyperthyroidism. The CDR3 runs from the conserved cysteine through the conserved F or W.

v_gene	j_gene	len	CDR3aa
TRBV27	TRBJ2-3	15	CASSLELADTDTQYF
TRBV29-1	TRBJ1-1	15	CSVDQQGRVNTEAFF
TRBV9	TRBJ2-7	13	CASSLHPGDEQYF
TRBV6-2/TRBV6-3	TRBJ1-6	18	CASNLRATRNSYNSPLHF
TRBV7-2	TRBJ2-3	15	CASSLAIGVTDTQYF
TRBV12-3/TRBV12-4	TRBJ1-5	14	CASKIGGSNQPQHF
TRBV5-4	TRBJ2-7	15	CASSLDQRRAYEQYF
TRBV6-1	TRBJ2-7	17	CASSVERGTLWSYEQYF
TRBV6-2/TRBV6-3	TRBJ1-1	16	CASSYGKAGRDTEAFF
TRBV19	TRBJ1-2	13	CASSINGGPGYTF
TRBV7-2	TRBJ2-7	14	CASSLRRDSYEQYF
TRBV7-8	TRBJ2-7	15	CASSLSGASSNEQYF
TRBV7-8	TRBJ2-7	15	CASSLGQRSSYEQYF
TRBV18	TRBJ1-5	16	CASSLLGGQKGQPQHF
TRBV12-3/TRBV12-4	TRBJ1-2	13	CATTRGGYYGYTF
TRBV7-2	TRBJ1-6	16	CASSLGSGTPNSPLHF
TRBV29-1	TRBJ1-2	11	CSVGTGARYTF
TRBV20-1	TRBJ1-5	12	CSARDAGAPQHF
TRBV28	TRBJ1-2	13	CASAQGANYGYTF
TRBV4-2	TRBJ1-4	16	CASSPLGGTTNEKLFF
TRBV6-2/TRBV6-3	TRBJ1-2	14	CASSPRFRPDRYTF
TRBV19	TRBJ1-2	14	CASSMTGSEGGYTF
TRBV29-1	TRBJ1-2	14	CSVDTSDGNYGYTF
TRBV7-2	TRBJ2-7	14	CASSFGQGSYEQYF
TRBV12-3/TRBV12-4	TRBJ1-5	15	CASSSGDRADQPKHF
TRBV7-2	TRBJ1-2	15	CASSLGQGVNYGYTF
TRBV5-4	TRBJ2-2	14	CASSLRGNTGELSF
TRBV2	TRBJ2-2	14	CASKFQANTGELFF
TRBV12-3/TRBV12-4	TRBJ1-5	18	CASSSQQGAVDGNQPQHF
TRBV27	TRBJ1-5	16	CASSRDRGSGNQPQHF
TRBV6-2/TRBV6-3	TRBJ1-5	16	CASSRTGTGFNQPQHF
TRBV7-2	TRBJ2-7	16	CASSLRGATQKGEQYF
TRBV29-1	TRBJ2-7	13	CSVDPTGQGEQYF
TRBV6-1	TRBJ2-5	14	CASSPYGTSGTQYF
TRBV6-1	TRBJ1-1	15	CASSPPTGFNTEAFF
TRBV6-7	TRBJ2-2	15	CASNFPDLNTGELFF
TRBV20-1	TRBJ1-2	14	CSAREDRAFYGYTF
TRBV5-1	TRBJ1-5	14	CASSLEGGHQPQHF
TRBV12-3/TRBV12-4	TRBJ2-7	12	CASSLPRGGQYF
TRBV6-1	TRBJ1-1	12	CASRAVGEVAFF
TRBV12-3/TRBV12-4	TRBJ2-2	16	CASSLARRGGGGELFF